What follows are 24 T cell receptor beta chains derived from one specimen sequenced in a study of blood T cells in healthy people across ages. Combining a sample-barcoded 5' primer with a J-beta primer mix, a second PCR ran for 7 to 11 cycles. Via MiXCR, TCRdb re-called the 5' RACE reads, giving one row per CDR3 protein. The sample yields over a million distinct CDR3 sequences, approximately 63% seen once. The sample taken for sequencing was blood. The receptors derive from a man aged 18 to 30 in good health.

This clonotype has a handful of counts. CDR3 sequence: CASTLTSGSNTGELFF. In DNA, the CDR3 is TGTGCCAGCACTCTAACTTCAGGGTCTAACACCGGGGAGCTGTTTTTT. V gene TRBV6-5 combines with J gene TRBJ2-2; a weak D match, TRBD1 (5 bases). The V end lost 7 bases, the J end lost 2 bases, and 17 bases lay between the germline ends. The CDR3 runs to 16 residues. Per the germline V gene, CDR1 is MNHEY and CDR2 is SVGAGI.

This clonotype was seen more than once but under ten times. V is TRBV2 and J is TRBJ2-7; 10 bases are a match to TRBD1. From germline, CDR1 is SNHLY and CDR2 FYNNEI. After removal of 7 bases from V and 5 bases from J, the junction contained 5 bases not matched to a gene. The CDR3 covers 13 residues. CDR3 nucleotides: TGTGCCAGCACTCATGGGACAGGGGACGAGCAGTACTTC. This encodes CASTHGTGDEQYF.

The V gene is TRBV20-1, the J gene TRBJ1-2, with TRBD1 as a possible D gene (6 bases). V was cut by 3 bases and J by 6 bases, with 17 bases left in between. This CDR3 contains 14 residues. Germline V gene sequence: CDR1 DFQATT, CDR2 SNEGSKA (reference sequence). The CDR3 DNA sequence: TGCAGTGCTAGGGGTTGGGCAGGGGAGCATGGCTACACCTTC. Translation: CSARGWAGEHGYTF.

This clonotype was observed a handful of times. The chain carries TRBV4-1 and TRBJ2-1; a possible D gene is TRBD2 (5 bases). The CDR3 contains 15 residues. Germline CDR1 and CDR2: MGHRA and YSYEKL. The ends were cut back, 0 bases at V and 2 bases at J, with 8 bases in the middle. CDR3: CASSQERRAYNEQFF. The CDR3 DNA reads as TGCGCCAGCAGCCAAGAACGGCGGGCCTACAATGAGCAGTTCTTC.

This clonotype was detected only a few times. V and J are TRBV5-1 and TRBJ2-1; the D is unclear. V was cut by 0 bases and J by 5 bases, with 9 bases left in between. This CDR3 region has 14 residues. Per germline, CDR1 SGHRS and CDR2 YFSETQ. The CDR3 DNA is TGCGCCAGCAGCTTGGCCCGAGGAGACAATGAGCAGTTCTTC. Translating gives CASSLARGDNEQFF.

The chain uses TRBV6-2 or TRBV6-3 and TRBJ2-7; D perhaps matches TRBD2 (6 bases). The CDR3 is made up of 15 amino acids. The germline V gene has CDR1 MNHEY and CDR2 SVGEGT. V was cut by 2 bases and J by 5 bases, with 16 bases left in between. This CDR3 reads CASSYTGVRDHEQYF. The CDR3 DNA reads TGTGCCAGCAGTTACACGGGAGTCAGGGACCACGAGCAGTACTTC.

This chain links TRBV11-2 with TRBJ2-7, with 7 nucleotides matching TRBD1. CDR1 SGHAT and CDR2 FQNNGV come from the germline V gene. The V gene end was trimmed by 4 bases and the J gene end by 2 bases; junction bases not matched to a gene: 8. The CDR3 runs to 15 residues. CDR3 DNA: TGTGCCAGCAGCTACGCCGGGACAGTCGCCTACGAGCAGTACTTC. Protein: CASSYAGTVAYEQYF.

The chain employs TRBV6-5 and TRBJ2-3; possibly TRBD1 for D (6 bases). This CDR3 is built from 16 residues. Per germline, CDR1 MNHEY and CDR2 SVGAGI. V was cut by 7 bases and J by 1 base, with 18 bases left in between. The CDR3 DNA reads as TGTGCCAGCATGCGCCAAGGGACATTCCGCACAGATACGCAGTATTTT. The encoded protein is CASMRQGTFRTDTQYF.

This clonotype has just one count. CDR3 protein: CASSTRWGSGRASEQFF. The CDR3 nucleotides are TGCGCCAGCAGCACCCGGTGGGGGAGCGGGAGGGCCAGTGAGCAGTTCTTC. This chain connects TRBV5-1 to TRBJ2-1, with 10 bases aligning to TRBD2. The CDR3 consists of 17 residues. The J segment lost 9 bases and the V segment lost 4 bases, leaving 16 bases of the junction unmatched. CDR1 and CDR2 (germline): SGHRS, YFSETQ.

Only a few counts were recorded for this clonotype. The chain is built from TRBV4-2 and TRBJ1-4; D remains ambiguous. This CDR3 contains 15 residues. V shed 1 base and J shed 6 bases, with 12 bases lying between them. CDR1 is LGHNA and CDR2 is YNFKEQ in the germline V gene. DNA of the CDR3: TGTGCCAGCAGCCAAGGGACCCCGACCTATGAAAAACTGTTTTTT. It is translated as CASSQGTPTYEKLFF.

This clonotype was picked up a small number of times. The CDR3 DNA follows: TGTGCCAGCATCACGGATGTCGGTGCAGATACGCAGTATTTT. Translation gives CASITDVGADTQYF. This chain links TRBV28 with TRBJ2-3, with D hard to call. The germline CDR1 and CDR2 sequences are MDHEN and SYDVKM. The V and J ends lost 7 bases and 4 bases respectively, with 15 bases between them. The CDR3 totals 14 residues.

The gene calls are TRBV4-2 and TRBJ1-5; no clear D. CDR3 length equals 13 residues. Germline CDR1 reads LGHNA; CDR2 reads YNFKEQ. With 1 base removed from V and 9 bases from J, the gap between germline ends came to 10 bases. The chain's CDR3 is CASSQVLARPQHF. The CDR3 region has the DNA TGTGCCAGCAGCCAAGTATTAGCGCGGCCCCAGCATTTT.

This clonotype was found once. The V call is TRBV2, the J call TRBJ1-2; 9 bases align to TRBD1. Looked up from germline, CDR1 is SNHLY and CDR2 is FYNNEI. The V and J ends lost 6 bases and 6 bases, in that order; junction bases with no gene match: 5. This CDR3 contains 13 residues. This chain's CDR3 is CASRDRGTDGYTF. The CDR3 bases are TGTGCCAGCAGGGACAGGGGTACCGATGGCTACACCTTC.

CDR3 nucleotides: TGCAGTGCTAGTCCGGACAGCAATCAGCCCCAGCATTTT. It yields the protein CSASPDSNQPQHF. The chain links TRBV20-1 to TRBJ1-5; D ambiguous. Trimming cost V 3 bases and J 1 base, with 7 bases left between them. Germline loops: CDR1 DFQATT, CDR2 SNEGSKA (reference sequence). The CDR3 has 13 amino acids.

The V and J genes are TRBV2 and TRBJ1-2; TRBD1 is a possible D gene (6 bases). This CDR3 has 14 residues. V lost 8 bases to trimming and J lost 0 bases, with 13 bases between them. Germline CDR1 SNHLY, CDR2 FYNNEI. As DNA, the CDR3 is TGTGCCAGCCGCGGGACATTATCTAACTATGGCTACACCTTC. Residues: CASRGTLSNYGYTF.

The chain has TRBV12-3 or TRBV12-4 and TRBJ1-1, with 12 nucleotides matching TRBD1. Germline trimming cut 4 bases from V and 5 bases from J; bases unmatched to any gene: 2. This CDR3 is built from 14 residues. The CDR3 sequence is CASSWDRGQTEAFF. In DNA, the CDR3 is TGTGCCAGCAGTTGGGACAGGGGGCAGACTGAAGCTTTCTTT.

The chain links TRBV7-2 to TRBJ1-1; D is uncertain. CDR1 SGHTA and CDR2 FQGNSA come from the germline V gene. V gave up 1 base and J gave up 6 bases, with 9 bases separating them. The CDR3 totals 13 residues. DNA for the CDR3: TGTGCCAGCAGCTTAGAACGGGCCTCTGAAGCTTTCTTT. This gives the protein CASSLERASEAFF.

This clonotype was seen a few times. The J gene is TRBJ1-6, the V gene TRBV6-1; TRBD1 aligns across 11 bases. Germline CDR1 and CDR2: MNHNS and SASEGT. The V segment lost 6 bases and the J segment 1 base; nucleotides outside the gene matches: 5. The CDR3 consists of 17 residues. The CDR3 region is CASSVGTGGSYNSPLHF. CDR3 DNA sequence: TGTGCCAGCAGCGTAGGGACAGGGGGATCCTATAATTCACCCCTCCACTTT.

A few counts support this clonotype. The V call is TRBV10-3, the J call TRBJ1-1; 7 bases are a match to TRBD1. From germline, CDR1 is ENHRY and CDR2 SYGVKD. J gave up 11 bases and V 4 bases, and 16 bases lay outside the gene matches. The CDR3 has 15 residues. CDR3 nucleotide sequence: TGTGCCATCAGTGGGGACAGCCCACCACTGACGCCCGCTTTCTTT. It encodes CAISGDSPPLTPAFF.

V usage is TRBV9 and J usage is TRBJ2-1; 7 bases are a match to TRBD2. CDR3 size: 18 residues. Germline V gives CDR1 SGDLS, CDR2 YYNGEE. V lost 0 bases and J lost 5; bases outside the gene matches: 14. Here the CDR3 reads CASSVGVLAGARNNEQFF. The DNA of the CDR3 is TGTGCCAGCAGCGTAGGGGTTCTTGCGGGAGCACGTAACAATGAGCAGTTCTTC.

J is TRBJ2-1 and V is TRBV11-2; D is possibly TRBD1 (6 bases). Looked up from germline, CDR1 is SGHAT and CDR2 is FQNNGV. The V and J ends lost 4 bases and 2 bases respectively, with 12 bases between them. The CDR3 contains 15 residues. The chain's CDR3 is CASSSPGEPYNEQFF. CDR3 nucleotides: TGTGCCAGCAGCTCCCCAGGGGAGCCCTACAATGAGCAGTTCTTC.

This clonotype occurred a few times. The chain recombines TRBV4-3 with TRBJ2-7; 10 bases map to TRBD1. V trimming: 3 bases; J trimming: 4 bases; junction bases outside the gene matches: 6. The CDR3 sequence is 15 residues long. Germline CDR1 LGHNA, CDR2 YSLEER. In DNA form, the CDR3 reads TGCGCCAGCAGCCACCGGGGACAGGGGAGATACGAGCAGTACTTC. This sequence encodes CASSHRGQGRYEQYF.

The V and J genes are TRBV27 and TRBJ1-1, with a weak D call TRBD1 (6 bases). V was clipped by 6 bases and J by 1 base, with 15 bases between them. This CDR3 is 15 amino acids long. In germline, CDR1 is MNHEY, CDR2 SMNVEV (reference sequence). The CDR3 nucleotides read TGTGCCAGCAGCCCGGCCGGGACAACGAACACTGAAGCTTTCTTT. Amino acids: CASSPAGTTNTEAFF.

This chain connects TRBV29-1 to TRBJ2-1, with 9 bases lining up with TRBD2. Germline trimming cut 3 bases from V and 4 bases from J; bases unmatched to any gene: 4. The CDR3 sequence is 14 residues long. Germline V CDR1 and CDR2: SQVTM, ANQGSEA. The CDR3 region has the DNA TGCAGCGTTGAGCGGGAGGGCCTTTACAATGAGCAGTTCTTC. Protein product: CSVEREGLYNEQFF.